These 21 T cell receptor beta chains originate from one sample sequenced in a study of shared clonotypes between healthy human individuals. TCRdb's copy holds only in-frame clones and misses some; the assay was immunoSEQ multiplex PCR. This sample carries some 2.4 million clones, 93% of them seen once, and the ten largest clones take around 0.37%. Material for sequencing was naive CD4+ T cells from PBMCs. Sample subset: CD45RA+ positively selected. The source is a man between 18 and 29 years old in good health. Some clones in this sample may be carry-over from other donors' samples.

About this clone itself: The sample has other DNA sequences that encode this CDR3 too. CDR3 protein: CASSQDPRTDTQYF. In DNA, the CDR3 is TGCGCCAGCAGCCAAGATCCCCGGACAGATACGCAGTATTTT. The rearrangement links TRBV4-1 to TRBJ2-3; D is unclear. CDR3 length: 14 residues. Trimming left V 0 bases short and J 3 bases short, with 7 bases between. Germline V lookup: CDR1 MGHRA, CDR2 YSYEKL.

The rearrangement links TRBV11-3 to TRBJ2-7, with TRBD1 identical over 9 bases. The CDR3 is 13 residues long. V was pared by 6 bases and J by 6 bases, with 6 bases of the junction left unmatched. CDR1 SGHNT and CDR2 YENEEA come from the germline V gene. The CDR3 bases are TGTGCCAGCAGTAAGGGGACAGGGAGCGAGCAGTACTTC. This codes for CASSKGTGSEQYF.

The J gene is TRBJ2-7, the V gene TRBV5-5; 9 nucleotides line up with TRBD2. V trimming: 2 bases; J trimming: 2 bases; junction bases outside the gene matches: 5. CDR3 length: 15 amino acids. Germline V lookup: CDR1 SGHKS, CDR2 YYEKEE (reference sequence). CDR3 nucleotide sequence: TGTGCCAGCAGCTTCCGACTAGCGGAAACCTACGAGCAGTACTTC. Translating it yields CASSFRLAETYEQYF. Combining the CDR3 with reference TRBV5-5 and TRBJ2-7 gives the whole variable domain DAGVTQSPTHLIKTRGQQVTLRCSPISGHKSVSWYQQVLGQGPQFIFQYYEKEERGRGNFPDRFSARQFPNYSSELNVNALLLGDSALYLCASSFRLAETYEQYFGPGTRLTVT.

The CDR3 nucleotides are TGTGCCAGCAGCTTGGGGCCGCTAGAAAAACTGTTTTTT. Translating it yields CASSLGPLEKLFF. J is TRBJ1-4 and V is TRBV5-4; D gene ambiguous. This CDR3 has 13 residues. From germline, CDR1 is SGHNT and CDR2 YYREEE (reference sequence). The V end was cut by 0 bases, the J end by 8 bases, with 8 bases between.

This chain links TRBV2 with TRBJ1-4; D possibly corresponds to TRBD1 (6 bases). Trimming took 8 bases from V and 6 from J, leaving 16 bases between them. The CDR3 runs 14 residues. Looked up from germline, CDR1 is SNHLY and CDR2 is FYNNEI. CDR3 region: CASQGHFGDEKLFF. In nucleotides, the CDR3 is TGTGCCAGCCAGGGACATTTCGGAGATGAAAAACTGTTTTTT.

The chain is built from TRBV6-5 and TRBJ1-5, with 7 bases identical to TRBD1. This CDR3 spans 14 amino acids. J lost 7 bases, V lost 6 bases, and 9 bases had no gene match. From germline, CDR1 is MNHEY and CDR2 SVGAGI. CDR3 sequence reads: CASRQTGNGQPQHF. The CDR3 DNA is TGTGCCAGCAGGCAGACAGGGAACGGGCAGCCCCAGCATTTT.

The V call is TRBV11-2, the J call TRBJ2-5; D is ambiguous. The CDR3 runs 17 residues. V shed 0 bases and J shed 0 bases, with 14 bases lying between them. CDR1 and CDR2 (germline): SGHAT, FQNNGV. The CDR3 coding sequence is TGTGCCAGCAGCTTAGAGTTGACGTACGGGTACCAAGAGACCCAGTACTTC. Amino acid sequence: CASSLELTYGYQETQYF.

The chain has TRBV12-5 and TRBJ2-7; TRBD1 matches 8 bases. The CDR3 sequence is 15 residues long. The germline CDR1 and CDR2 sequences are LGHNT and FRNRAP. Germline trimming cut 4 bases from V and 3 bases from J; bases unmatched to any gene: 8. The CDR3 region is CASGWAVGQVYEQYF. The CDR3 DNA reads TGTGCTAGTGGTTGGGCTGTGGGACAGGTCTACGAGCAGTACTTC.

The V and J genes are TRBV15 and TRBJ2-5; the match to TRBD1 covers 8 bases. CDR1 is LNHNV, CDR2 YYDKDF, per germline (reference sequence). This CDR3 is built from 16 residues. The trim removed 5 bases at V and 1 base at J, leaving 9 bases unmatched. The DNA of the CDR3 is TGTGCCACCAGCCGCCGCTGGGACAGGCCCCAAGAGACCCAGTACTTC. Protein sequence: CATSRRWDRPQETQYF.

This clone was observed a single time. The J gene is TRBJ1-3, the V gene TRBV7-2; D remains ambiguous. CDR1 and CDR2 (germline): SGHTA, FQGNSA. Trimming cost V 5 bases and J 0 bases, with 11 bases left between them. This CDR3 is 15 amino acids long. CDR3 DNA: TGTGCCAGCAGCGTACGACCGAGCTCTGGAAACACCATATATTTT. Amino acid sequence: CASSVRPSSGNTIYF.

This clone was found once. The rearrangement joins TRBV7-9 to TRBJ2-5, with D possibly matching TRBD2 (6 bases). In germline, CDR1 is SEHNR, CDR2 FQNEAQ (reference sequence). Trimming cost V 5 bases and J 6 bases, with 19 bases left between them. The CDR3 spans 15 residues. CDR3 region: CASSPWGGGRKTQYF. The DNA for the CDR3 is TGTGCCAGCAGCCCGTGGGGAGGCGGAAGGAAGACCCAGTACTTC.

The chain combines TRBV29-1 with TRBJ2-2; D is undetermined. Germline V gene data show CDR1 as SQVTM and CDR2 as ANQGSEA. V was clipped by 7 bases and J by 6 bases, with 15 bases between them. CDR3 length equals 13 residues. The CDR3: CSAVRAPPGELFF. CDR3 in DNA: TGCAGCGCCGTTCGGGCTCCCCCCGGGGAGCTGTTTTTT.

The sample holds one count of this clone. The chain recombines TRBV5-1 with TRBJ2-1; 7 bases fit TRBD2. This CDR3 is built from 14 residues. V was pared by 4 bases and J by 7 bases, with 8 bases of the junction left unmatched. From germline, CDR1 is SGHRS and CDR2 YFSETQ. The CDR3 is CASSRDYRGNEQFF. The DNA of the CDR3 is TGCGCCAGCAGCCGGGACTACCGAGGTAATGAGCAGTTCTTC.

The V gene is TRBV7-2, the J gene TRBJ2-5, with D unresolved. Germline lookup yields CDR1 SGHTA and CDR2 FQGNSA. This CDR3 has 15 amino acids. Trimming removed 5 bases at V and 4 bases at J, with 17 bases between. CDR3 sequence: CASSITGRAGETQYF. CDR3 sequence (DNA): TGTGCCAGCAGCATCACGGGTAGGGCTGGAGAGACCCAGTACTTC.

V is TRBV5-1 and J is TRBJ1-6, with 7 bases fitting TRBD1. Germline values: CDR1 SGHRS, CDR2 YFSETQ. Trimming took 4 bases from V and 7 from J; bases not matched to a gene: 8. The CDR3 loop spans 15 amino acids. The CDR3 loop is CASSQIQGGNSPLHF. DNA of the CDR3: TGCGCCAGCAGCCAAATTCAGGGGGGGAATTCACCCCTCCACTTT.

Here the CDR3 reads CSGGRDGYTF. CDR3 sequence (DNA): TGCAGTGGGGGGAGGGATGGCTACACCTTC. The chain has TRBV20-1 and TRBJ1-2, with D possibly TRBD1 on 5 matching bases. V lost 7 bases and J lost 6, with 9 bases in between. The CDR3 is 10 amino acids. In germline, CDR1 is DFQATT, CDR2 SNEGSKA (reference sequence).

The chain links TRBV19 to TRBJ1-2; D not resolved. Looked up from germline, CDR1 is LNHDA and CDR2 is SQIVND (reference sequence). The CDR3 totals 11 residues. Trimming stripped 3 bases from V and 7 bases from J, with 6 bases between. DNA of the CDR3: TGTGCCAGTAGTATGGAACGTGGCTACACCTTC. Its translation: CASSMERGYTF.

This clone appeared once. V and J are TRBV7-3 and TRBJ1-2; TRBD1 might be the D (5 bases). CDR1 and CDR2 (germline): SGHTA, FQGTGA. The CDR3 covers 12 residues. V gave up 6 bases and J gave up 8 bases, with 13 bases separating them. CDR3 coding DNA: TGTGCCAGCAGAACCCAGCAGGGCGGCTACACCTTC. This gives the protein CASRTQQGGYTF. Based on the CDR3 plus reference TRBV7-3 and TRBJ1-2, the full variable domain is GAGVSQTPSNKVTEKGKYVELRCDPISGHTALYWYRQSLGQGPEFLIYFQGTGAADDSGLPNDRFFAVRPEGSVSTLKIQRTERGDSAVYLCASRTQQGGYTFGSGTRLTVV.

The chain carries TRBV7-2 and TRBJ2-3; TRBD2 might be the D (6 bases). Germline CDR1 reads SGHTA; CDR2 reads FQGNSA. V was pared by 1 base and J by 3 bases, with 11 bases between. The CDR3 is 15 residues long. The CDR3 region has the DNA TGTGCCAGCAGCTTAGTTGCGGGACCGACAGATACGCAGTATTTT. Translation gives CASSLVAGPTDTQYF.

The chain joins TRBV27 to TRBJ2-1, with 10 bases identical to TRBD1. With V trimmed by 5 bases and J by 3 bases, 10 bases remained unmatched. CDR3 length equals 17 residues. CDR1 and CDR2 (germline): MNHEY, SMNVEV (reference sequence). The CDR3 spells CASSHRDRGTLYNEQFF. The DNA for the CDR3 is TGTGCCAGCAGTCACCGGGACAGGGGAACTCTCTACAATGAGCAGTTCTTC.

The chain links TRBV10-2 to TRBJ2-3; 14 bases match TRBD2. Unmatched junction bases numbered 6, after V lost 6 bases and J lost 1 base. The germline CDR1 and CDR2 sequences are WSHSY and SAAADI. CDR3 length: 17 amino acids. CDR3 protein: CASRGGGLAGGTDTQYF. CDR3 sequence (DNA): TGCGCCAGCAGGGGTGGGGGACTAGCGGGGGGCACAGATACGCAGTATTTT.